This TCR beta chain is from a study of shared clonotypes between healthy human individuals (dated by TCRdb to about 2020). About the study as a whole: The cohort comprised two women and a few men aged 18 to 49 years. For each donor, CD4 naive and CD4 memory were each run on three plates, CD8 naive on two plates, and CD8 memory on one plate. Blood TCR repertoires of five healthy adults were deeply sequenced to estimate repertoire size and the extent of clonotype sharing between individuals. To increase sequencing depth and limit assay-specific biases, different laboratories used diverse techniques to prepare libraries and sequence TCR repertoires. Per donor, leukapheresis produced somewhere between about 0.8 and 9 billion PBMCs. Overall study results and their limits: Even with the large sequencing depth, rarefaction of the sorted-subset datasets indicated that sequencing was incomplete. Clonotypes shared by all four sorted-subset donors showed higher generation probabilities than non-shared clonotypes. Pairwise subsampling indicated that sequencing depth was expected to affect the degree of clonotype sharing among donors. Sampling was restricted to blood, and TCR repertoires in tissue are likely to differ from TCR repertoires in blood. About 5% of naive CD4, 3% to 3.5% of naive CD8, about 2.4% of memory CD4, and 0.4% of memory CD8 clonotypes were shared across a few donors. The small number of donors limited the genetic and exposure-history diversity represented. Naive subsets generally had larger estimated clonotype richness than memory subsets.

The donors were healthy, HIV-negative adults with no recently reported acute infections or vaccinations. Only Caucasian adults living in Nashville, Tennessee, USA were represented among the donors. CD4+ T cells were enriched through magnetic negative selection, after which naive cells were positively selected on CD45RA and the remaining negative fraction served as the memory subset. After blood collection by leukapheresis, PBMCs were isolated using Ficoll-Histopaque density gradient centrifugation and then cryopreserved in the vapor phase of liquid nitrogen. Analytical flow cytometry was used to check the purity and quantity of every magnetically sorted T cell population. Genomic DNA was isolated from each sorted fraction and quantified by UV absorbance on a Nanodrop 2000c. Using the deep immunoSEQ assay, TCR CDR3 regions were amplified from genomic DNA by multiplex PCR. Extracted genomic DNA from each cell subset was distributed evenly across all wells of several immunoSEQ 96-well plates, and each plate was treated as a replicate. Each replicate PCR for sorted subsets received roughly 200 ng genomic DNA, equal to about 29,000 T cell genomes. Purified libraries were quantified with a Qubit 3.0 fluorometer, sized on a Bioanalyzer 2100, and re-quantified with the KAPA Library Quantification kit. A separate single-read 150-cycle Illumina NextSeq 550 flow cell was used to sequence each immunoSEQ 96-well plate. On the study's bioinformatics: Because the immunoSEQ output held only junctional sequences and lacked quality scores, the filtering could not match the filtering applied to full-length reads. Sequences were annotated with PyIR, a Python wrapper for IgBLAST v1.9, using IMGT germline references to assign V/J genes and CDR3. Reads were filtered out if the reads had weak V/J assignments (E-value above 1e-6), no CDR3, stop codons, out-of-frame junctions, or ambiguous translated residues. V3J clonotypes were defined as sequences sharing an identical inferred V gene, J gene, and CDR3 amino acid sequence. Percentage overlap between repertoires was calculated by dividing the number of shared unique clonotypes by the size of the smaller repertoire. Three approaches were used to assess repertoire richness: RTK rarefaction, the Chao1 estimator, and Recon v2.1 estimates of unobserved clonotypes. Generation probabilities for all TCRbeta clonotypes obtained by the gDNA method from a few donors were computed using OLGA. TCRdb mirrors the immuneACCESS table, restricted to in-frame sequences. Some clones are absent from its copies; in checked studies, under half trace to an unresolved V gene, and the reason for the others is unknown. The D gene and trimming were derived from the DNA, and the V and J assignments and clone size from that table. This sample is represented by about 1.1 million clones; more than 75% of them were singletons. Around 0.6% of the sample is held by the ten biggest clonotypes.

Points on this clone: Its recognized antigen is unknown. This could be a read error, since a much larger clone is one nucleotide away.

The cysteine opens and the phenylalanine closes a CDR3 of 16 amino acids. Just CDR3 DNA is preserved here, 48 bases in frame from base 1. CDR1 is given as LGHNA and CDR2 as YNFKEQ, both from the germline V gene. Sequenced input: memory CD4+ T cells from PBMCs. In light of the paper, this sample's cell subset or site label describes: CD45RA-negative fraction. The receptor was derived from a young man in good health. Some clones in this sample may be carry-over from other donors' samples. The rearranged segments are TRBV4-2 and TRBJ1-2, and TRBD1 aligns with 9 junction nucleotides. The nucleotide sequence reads TGTGCCAGCAGCCCACTGGGGGACAGGGCCGTGGAAGGCTGCACCTTC. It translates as CASSPLGDRAVEGCTF.